This T cell receptor (beta chain) was recovered during a study of CD8 T cells in ankylosing spondylitis. Quantitative barcoded 5'-RACE was used to prepare TCR beta libraries. TCRdb ran MiXCR on the 5' RACE reads and lists one entry per CDR3 protein. The sample comprises approximately 240,000 distinct CDR3 sequences, about 10% of which are singletons, and around 3% rests with the top ten. This clonotype was seen only a few times. The CDR3 is made up of 11 amino acids. Germline V gene sequence: CDR1 GTSNPN, CDR2 SVGIG (reference sequence). Trimming took 2 bases from V and 10 from J, leaving 11 bases between them.

This TCR derives from a male donor with ankylosing spondylitis or in good health (not recorded which). Sequenced material: blood, either unsorted or a sorted T cell fraction (not recorded which). The chain employs TRBV30 and TRBJ1-2, with D hard to call. CDR3 region: CAWSRRPLYTF. In nucleotides, the CDR3 is TGTGCCTGGAGTCGGCGTCCGCTCTACACCTTC.